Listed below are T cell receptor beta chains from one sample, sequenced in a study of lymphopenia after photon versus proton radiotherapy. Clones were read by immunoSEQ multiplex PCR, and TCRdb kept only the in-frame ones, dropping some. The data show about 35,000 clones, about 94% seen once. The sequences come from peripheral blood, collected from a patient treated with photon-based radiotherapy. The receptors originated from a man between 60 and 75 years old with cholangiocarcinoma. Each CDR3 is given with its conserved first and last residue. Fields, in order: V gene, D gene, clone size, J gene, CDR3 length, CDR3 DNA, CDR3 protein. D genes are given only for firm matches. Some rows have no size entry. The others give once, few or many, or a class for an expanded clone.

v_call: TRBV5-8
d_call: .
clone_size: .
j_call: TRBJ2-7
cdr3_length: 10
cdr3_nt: TGTGCCAGCAGCTTTTACGAGCAGTACTTC
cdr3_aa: CASSFYEQYF

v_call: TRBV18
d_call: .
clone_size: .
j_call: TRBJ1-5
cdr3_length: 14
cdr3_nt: TGTGCCAGCTCACTTTTTGATTCCAATCAGCCCCAGCATTTT
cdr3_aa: CASSLFDSNQPQHF

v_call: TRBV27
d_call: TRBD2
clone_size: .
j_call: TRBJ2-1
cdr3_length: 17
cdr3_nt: TGTGCCAGCAGTCCCCCCAGCGGGGGGAGCTCCTACAATGAGCAGTTCTTC
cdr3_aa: CASSPPSGGSSYNEQFF

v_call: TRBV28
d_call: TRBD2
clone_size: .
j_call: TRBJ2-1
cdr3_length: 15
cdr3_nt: TGTGCCAGCAGGTGGACTAGCGGACACTACAATGAGCAGTTCTTC
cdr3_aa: CASRWTSGHYNEQFF

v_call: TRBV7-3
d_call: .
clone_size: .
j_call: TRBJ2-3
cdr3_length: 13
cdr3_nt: TGTGCCAGCAGCTCCGTGAGCACAGATACGCAGTATTTT
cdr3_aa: CASSSVSTDTQYF

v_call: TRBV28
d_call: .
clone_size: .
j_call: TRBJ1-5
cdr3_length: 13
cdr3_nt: TGTGCCAGCAGTTTGGACATTAATCAGCCCCAGCATTTT
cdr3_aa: CASSLDINQPQHF

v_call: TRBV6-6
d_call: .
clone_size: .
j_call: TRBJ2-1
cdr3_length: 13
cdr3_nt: TGTGCCAGCAGTTACTGGGGGGATCGGGAGCAGTTCTTC
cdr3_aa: CASSYWGDREQFF

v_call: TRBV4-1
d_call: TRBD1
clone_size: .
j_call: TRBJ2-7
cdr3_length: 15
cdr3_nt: TGCGCCAGCAGCCAAGGGGCAGGGGGCTCCTACGAGCAGTACTTC
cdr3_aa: CASSQGAGGSYEQYF

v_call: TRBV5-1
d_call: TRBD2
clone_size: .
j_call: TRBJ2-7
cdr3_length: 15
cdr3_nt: TGCGCCAGCAGCCGCGGGGGGATGAGCTCCTACGAGCAGTACTTC
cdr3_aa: CASSRGGMSSYEQYF

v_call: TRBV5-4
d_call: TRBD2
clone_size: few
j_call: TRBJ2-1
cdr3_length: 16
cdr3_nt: TGTGCCAGCAGCTCCGGACTAGCGGGAGATATAAATGAGCAGTTCTTC
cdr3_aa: CASSSGLAGDINEQFF

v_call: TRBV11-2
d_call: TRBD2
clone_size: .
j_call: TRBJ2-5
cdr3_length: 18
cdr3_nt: TGTGCCAGCAGCTTAGCCCCCGGCGGGCGGGGGGCTCAAGAGACCCAGTACTTC
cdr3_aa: CASSLAPGGRGAQETQYF

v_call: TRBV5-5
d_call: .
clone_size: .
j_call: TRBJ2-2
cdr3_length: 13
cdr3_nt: TGTGCCAGCAGCTTTCAGGCCACCGGGGAGCTGTTTTTT
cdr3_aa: CASSFQATGELFF

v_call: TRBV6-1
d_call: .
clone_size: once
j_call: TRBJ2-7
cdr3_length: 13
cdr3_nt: TGTGCCAGCAGTGTCGGGCAGTCCTACGAGCAGTACTTC
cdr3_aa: CASSVGQSYEQYF

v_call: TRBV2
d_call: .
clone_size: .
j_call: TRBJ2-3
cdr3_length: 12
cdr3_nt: TGTGCCAGCAGTGTAGGACACTATACGCAGTATTTT
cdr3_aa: CASSVGHYTQYF

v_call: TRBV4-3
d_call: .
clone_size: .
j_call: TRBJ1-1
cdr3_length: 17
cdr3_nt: TGCGCCAGCAGCCAAGGAGGGGACCTTTATAAGCCCACTGAAGCTTTCTTT
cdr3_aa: CASSQGGDLYKPTEAFF

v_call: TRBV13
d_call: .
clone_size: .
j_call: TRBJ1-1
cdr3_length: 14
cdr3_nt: TGTGCCAGCAGCTTTAGTGTCGGTTACACTGAAGCTTTCTTT
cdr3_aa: CASSFSVGYTEAFF

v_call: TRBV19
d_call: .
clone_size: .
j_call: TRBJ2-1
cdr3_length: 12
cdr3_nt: TGTGCCAGTAGTATGCAAGATTCGACGCGATTCTTC
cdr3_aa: CASSMQDSTRFF

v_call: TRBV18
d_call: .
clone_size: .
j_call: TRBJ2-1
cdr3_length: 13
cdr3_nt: TGTGCCAGCTCACCACCGGTGAGCGATGAGCAGTTCTTC
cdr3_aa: CASSPPVSDEQFF

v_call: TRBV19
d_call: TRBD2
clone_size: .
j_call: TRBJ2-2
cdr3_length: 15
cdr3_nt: TGTGCCAGTAGTATAGCTAGCGGGAACACCGGGGAGCTGTTTTTT
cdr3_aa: CASSIASGNTGELFF

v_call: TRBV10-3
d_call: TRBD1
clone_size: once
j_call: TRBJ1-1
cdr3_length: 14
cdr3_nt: TGTGCCATCATCGAGGACAGGGATGGCACTGAAGCTTTCTTT
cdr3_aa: CAIIEDRDGTEAFF

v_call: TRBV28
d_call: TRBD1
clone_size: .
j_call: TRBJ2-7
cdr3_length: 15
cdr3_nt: TGTGCCAGCAGAAAGACGGGACAGGGTATCAACGAGCAGTACTTC
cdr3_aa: CASRKTGQGINEQYF

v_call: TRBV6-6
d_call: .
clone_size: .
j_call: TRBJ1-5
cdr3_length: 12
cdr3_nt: TGTGCCAGCACCACGGGGGGCCAGCCCCAGCATTTT
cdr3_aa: CASTTGGQPQHF

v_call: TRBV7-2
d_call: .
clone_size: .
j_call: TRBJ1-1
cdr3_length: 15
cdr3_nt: TGTGCCAGCAGCTTCTCATATGGGGCTGGGACTGAAGCTTTCTTT
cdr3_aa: CASSFSYGAGTEAFF

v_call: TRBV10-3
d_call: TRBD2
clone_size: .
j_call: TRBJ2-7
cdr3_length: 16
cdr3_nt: TGTGCCATCAGTGATTTTAGGGCTAGCGGATCCTACGAGCAGTACTTC
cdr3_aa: CAISDFRASGSYEQYF

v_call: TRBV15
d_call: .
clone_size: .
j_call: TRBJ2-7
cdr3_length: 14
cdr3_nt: TGTGCCACCAGCAGAGATACCAGAGCCTACGAGCAGTACTTC
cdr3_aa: CATSRDTRAYEQYF

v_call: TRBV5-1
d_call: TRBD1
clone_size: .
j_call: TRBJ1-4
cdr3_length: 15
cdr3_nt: TGCGCCAGCAGCCACGACAGGGGGGCTAATGAAAAACTGTTTTTT
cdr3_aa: CASSHDRGANEKLFF

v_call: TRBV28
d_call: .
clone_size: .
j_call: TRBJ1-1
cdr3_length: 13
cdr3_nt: TGTGCCAGTTTCTTGGGGGCCGGACCTGAAGCTTTCTTT
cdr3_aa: CASFLGAGPEAFF

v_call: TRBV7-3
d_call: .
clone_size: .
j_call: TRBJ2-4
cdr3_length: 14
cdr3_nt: TGTGCCAGCAGCCCCGGGGTAATCAAAAACATTCAGTACTTC
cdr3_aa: CASSPGVIKNIQYF

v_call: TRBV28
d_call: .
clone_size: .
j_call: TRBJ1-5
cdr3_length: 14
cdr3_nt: TGTGCCAGCAGTTTAGTGAGCCTGGGGGAGCCCCAGCATTTT
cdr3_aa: CASSLVSLGEPQHF

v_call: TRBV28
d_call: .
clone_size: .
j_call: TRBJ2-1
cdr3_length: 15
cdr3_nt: TGTGCCAGCAGGGCGCCTCTCAACGCTAGAATTGAGCAGTTCTTC
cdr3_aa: CASRAPLNARIEQFF

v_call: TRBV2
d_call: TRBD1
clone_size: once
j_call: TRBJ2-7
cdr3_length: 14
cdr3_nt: TGTGCCAGCAGTGAAGACAGGGGCCGTTATCGGCAGTACTTC
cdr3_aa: CASSEDRGRYRQYF

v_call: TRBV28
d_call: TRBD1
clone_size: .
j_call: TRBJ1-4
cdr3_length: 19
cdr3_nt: TGTGCCAGCAGTTTGACTGGGACAGGGGCCTTCCCAACTAATGAAAAACTGTTTTTT
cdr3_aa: CASSLTGTGAFPTNEKLFF

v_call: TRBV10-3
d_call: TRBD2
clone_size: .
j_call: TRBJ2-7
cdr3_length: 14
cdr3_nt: TGTGCCATCAGTGATTCTAGCGGGGTCGTCGAGCAGTACTTC
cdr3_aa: CAISDSSGVVEQYF

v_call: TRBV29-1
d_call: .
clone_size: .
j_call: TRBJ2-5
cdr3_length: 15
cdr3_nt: TGCAGCGTTGGAACAGGTTCGGAGGTGGGGGAGACCCAGTACTTC
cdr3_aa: CSVGTGSEVGETQYF

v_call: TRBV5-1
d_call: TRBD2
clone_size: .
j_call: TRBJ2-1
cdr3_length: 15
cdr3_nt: TGCGCCAGCAGCTTGGCACTAGCGGGTAACAATGAGCAGTTCTTC
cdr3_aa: CASSLALAGNNEQFF

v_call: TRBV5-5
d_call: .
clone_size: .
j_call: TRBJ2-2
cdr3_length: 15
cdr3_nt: TGTGCCAGCAGCTTTGAACTTCGGGACACCGGGGAGCTGTTTTTT
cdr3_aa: CASSFELRDTGELFF

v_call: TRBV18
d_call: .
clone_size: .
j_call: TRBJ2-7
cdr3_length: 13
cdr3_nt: TGTGCCAGCTCACCACGTCTAGCCAACGAGCAGTACTTC
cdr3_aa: CASSPRLANEQYF

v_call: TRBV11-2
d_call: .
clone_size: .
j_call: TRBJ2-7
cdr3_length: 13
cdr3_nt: TGTGCCAGCAGTAGCGAAGCACGCTACGAGCAGTACTTC
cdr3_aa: CASSSEARYEQYF

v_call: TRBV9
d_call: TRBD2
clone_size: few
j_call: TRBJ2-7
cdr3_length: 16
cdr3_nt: TGTGCCAGCAGCGAGTCCGGGACTACTGGTCTATACGAGCAGTACTTC
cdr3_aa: CASSESGTTGLYEQYF

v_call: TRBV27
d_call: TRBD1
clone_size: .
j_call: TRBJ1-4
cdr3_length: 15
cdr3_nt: TGTGCCAGCAGTCCTTGGACAGGGTTAAATGAAAAACTGTTTTTT
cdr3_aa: CASSPWTGLNEKLFF

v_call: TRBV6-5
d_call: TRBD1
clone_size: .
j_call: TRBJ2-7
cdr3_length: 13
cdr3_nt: TGTGCCAGCGGACAGGGGCTCTCCTACGAGCAGTACTTC
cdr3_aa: CASGQGLSYEQYF

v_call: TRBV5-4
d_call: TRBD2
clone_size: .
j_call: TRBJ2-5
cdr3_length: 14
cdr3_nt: TGTGCCAGCAGCTTGACGGGAGGTCAAGAGACCCAGTACTTC
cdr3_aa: CASSLTGGQETQYF

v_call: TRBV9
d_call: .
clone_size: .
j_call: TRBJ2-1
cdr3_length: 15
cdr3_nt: TGTGCCAGCAGCGTAGAAGCCCGAAGAGGGAATGAGCAGTTCTTC
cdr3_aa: CASSVEARRGNEQFF

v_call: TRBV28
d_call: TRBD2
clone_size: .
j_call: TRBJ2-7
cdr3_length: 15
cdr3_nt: TGTGCCAGCAGTCCCGGGACTAGCCTATTCTACGAGCAGTACTTC
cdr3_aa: CASSPGTSLFYEQYF

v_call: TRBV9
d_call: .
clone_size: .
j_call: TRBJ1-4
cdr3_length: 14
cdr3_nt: TGTGCCAGCTCGAAAAGGGAAGGGGGAGAAAAACTGTTTTTT
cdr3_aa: CASSKREGGEKLFF

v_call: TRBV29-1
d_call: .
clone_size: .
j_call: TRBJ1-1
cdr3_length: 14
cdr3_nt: TGCAGCGTTGAAGTAGGTAAGGGGAGCACTGAAGCTTTCTTT
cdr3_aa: CSVEVGKGSTEAFF

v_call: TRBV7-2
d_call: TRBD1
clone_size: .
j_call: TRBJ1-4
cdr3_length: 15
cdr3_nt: TGTGCCAGCAGCGCCCGGACAGGGGGCAATGAAAAACTGTTTTTT
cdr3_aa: CASSARTGGNEKLFF

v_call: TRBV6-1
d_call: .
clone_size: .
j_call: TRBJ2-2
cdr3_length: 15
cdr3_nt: TGTGCCAGCAGTGAAGGGGGAGGGAACACCGGGGAGCTGTTTTTT
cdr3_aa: CASSEGGGNTGELFF

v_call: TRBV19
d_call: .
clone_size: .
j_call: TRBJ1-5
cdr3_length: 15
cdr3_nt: TGTGCCAGTAGCCACAGGGTCGACGGTGGTCAGCCCCAGCATTTT
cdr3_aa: CASSHRVDGGQPQHF

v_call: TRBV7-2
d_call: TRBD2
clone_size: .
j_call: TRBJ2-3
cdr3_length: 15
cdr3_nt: TGTGCCAGCAGCTTAGACGCGGGGGGCACAGATACGCAGTATTTT
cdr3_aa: CASSLDAGGTDTQYF

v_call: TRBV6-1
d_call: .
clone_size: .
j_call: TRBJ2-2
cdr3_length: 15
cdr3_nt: TGTGCCACGGGGGGACAGGCTGCGAACACCGGGGAGCTGTTTTTT
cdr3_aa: CATGGQAANTGELFF

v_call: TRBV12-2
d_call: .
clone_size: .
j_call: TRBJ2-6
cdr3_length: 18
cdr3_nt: TGTGCAAGTCGCGGGCGCGTCTCCACACAAAGTCGGGCCAACGTCCTGACTTTC
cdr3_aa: CASRGRVSTQSRANVLTF

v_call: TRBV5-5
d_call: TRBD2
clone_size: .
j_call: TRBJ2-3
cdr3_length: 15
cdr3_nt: TGTGCCAGCAGCACTGGACTAGGAGGCACAGATACGCAGTATTTT
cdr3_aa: CASSTGLGGTDTQYF

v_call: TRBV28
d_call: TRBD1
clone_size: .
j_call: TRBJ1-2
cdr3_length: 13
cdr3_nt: TGTGCCAGCGCAACTAGGACAGGGTTTGGCTACACCTTC
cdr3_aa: CASATRTGFGYTF

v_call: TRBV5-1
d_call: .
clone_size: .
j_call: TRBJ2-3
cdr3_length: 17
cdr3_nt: TGCGCCAGCAGCTTAATGAGTGCTCCTGAGGGAACAGATACGCAGTATTTT
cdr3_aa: CASSLMSAPEGTDTQYF